This passage covers 9 T cell receptor beta chains from one sample sequenced in a study of OX40 agonist ivuxolimab in advanced cancers. The table came from immunoSEQ multiplex PCR; TCRdb's copy has only in-frame clones and leaves some out. This table has approximately 58,000 clones, over 75% appearing once. Sequencing was performed on CD4+ or CD8+ T cells sorted from blood, taken in a trial of the OX40 agonist ivuxolimab. The receptors stem from an adult with an advanced solid tumor such as melanoma, head and neck, liver or kidney cancer.

This chain uses TRBV5-1 with TRBJ2-3; no clear D. The V end lost 0 bases, the J end lost 0 bases, and 8 bases lay between the germline ends. The CDR3 sequence is 15 residues long. The germline gives CDR1 SGHRS, CDR2 YFSETQ. CDR3 loop: CASSLAPASTDTQYF. The CDR3 coding sequence is TGCGCCAGCAGCTTGGCCCCAGCTAGCACAGATACGCAGTATTTT. The whole variable domain, remainder taken from reference TRBV5-1 and TRBJ2-3, is KAGVTQTPRYLIKTRGQQVTLSCSPISGHRSVSWYQQTPGQGLQFLFEYFSETQRNKGNFPGRFSGRQFSNSRSEMNVSTLELGDSALYLCASSLAPASTDTQYFGPGTRLTVL.

This chain uses TRBV5-6 with TRBJ2-5; D is ambiguous. The CDR3 spans 15 residues. From germline, CDR1 is SGHDT and CDR2 YYEEEE. Trimming shortened V by 0 bases and J by 5 bases, and 14 bases separated the two germline ends. The CDR3 nucleotides are TGTGCCAGCAGCTTGGTGGGATCTCGAGCGGAGACCCAGTACTTC. This codes for CASSLVGSRAETQYF. The full variable domain, its missing parts supplied by reference TRBV5-6 and TRBJ2-5, is DAGVTQSPTHLIKTRGQQVTLRCSPKSGHDTVSWYQQALGQGPQFIFQYYEEEERQRGNFPDRFSGHQFPNYSSELNVNALLLGDSALYLCASSLVGSRAETQYFGPGTRLLVL.

This clone was seen once. The V gene is TRBV7-2, the J gene TRBJ2-1; 10 bases line up with TRBD2. Germline loops: CDR1 SGHTA, CDR2 FQGNSA. V lost 1 base, J lost 4 bases, and 1 base stayed unmatched. The CDR3 is made up of 15 amino acids. This CDR3 is CASSLDSGRYNEQFF. The CDR3, as DNA: TGTGCCAGCAGCTTAGATAGCGGGAGGTACAATGAGCAGTTCTTC.

This chain joins TRBV30 and TRBJ2-3, with a possible D match to TRBD2 (6 bases). The CDR3 runs to 13 residues. Trimming pared 3 bases from V and 8 bases from J, leaving 15 bases between. Germline assignment: CDR1 GTSNPN and CDR2 SVGIG (reference sequence). CDR3 protein: CAWSGRGKGTQYF. The CDR3 DNA is TGTGCCTGGAGCGGGCGGGGAAAGGGTACGCAGTATTTT.

The chain joins TRBV19 to TRBJ2-6; tentative D call: TRBD2 (6 bases). The V and J ends lost 8 bases and 1 base respectively, with 18 bases between them. The CDR3 contains 17 residues. Per germline, CDR1 LNHDA and CDR2 SQIVND (reference sequence). CDR3 in amino acids: CASGIRGMSSGANVLTF. In DNA, the CDR3 is TGTGCCAGTGGAATTCGGGGGATGTCTTCTGGGGCCAACGTCCTGACTTTC. Drawing the rest from reference TRBV19 and TRBJ2-6, the complete variable domain is DGGITQSPKYLFRKEGQNVTLSCEQNLNHDAMYWYRQDPGQGLRLIYYSQIVNDFQKGDIAEGYSVSREKKESFPLTVTSAQKNPTAFYLCASGIRGMSSGANVLTFGAGSRLTVL.

The sample holds one count of this clone. V is TRBV28 and J is TRBJ2-1; TRBD1 matches 9 bases. Germline CDR1 MDHEN, CDR2 SYDVKM. CDR3 size: 15 residues. Trimming took 6 bases from V and 8 from J; bases not matched to a gene: 11. The CDR3: CASSLIGQGWHEQFF. DNA for the CDR3: TGTGCCAGCAGCCTAATTGGACAGGGGTGGCATGAGCAGTTCTTC.

The V call is TRBV20-1, the J call TRBJ1-1, with D unclear. There are 11 residues in the CDR3. V was pared by 7 bases and J by 8 bases, with 14 bases between. The germline V gene has CDR1 DFQATT and CDR2 SNEGSKA (reference sequence). The CDR3 protein is CSGLAEVEAFF. In DNA, the CDR3 is TGCAGTGGGCTTGCGGAGGTGGAAGCTTTCTTT.

J is TRBJ1-5 and V is TRBV6-6, with 9 bases lining up with TRBD1. Germline V CDR1 and CDR2: MNHNY, SVGAGI (reference sequence). This CDR3 region has 13 residues. Trimming cost V 6 bases and J 4 bases; bases outside gene matches: 1. This CDR3 reads CASSDRGNQPQHF. CDR3 in DNA: TGTGCCAGCAGCGACAGGGGGAATCAGCCCCAGCATTTT.

The chain combines TRBV5-6 with TRBJ2-7; no firm D call. The germline V and J ends were trimmed by 0 bases and 0 bases, with 10 bases remaining between them. The CDR3 loop spans 15 amino acids. Germline V gene sequence: CDR1 SGHDT, CDR2 YYEEEE. The CDR3 DNA reads TGTGCCAGCAGCTTGGCCGACCGGAGCTCCTACGAGCAGTACTTC. Amino acids: CASSLADRSSYEQYF.